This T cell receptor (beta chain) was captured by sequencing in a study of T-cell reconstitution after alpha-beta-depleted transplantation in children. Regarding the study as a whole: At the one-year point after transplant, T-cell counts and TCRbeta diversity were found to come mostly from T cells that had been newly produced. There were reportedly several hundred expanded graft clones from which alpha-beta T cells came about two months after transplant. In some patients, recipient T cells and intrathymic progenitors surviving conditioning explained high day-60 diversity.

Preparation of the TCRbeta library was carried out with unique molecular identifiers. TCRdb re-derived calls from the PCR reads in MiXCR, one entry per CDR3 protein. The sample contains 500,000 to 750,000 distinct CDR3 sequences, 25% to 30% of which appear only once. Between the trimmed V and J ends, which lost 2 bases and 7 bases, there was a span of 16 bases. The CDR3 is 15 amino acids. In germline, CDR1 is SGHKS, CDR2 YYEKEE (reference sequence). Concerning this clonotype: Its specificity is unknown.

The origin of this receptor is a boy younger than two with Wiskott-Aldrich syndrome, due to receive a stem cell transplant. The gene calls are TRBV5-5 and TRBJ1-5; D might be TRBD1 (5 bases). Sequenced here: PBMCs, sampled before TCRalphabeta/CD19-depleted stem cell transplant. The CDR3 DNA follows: TGTGCCAGCAGCTTACAGGCGACCCTGAACCAGCCCCAGCATTTT. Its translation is CASSLQATLNQPQHF.